Presented here are 24 T cell receptor beta chains from one specimen sequenced in a study of OX40 agonist ivuxolimab in advanced cancers. Only in-frame clones appear in the TCRdb table, and some are missing; sequencing was by immunoSEQ multiplex PCR. The sample lists under 90,000 clones; 84% were seen once. Material: CD4+ or CD8+ T cells sorted from blood, obtained in a trial of the OX40 agonist ivuxolimab. The receptors originated from an adult with an advanced solid tumor such as melanoma, head and neck, liver or kidney cancer.

The genes are TRBV5-1 and TRBJ2-5; 7 positions match TRBD1. Trimming at V came to 4 bases and at J to 1 base, leaving 7 bases not matched to a gene. The CDR3 is made up of 15 amino acids. Germline V CDR1 and CDR2: SGHRS, YFSETQ. For the CDR3, the DNA is TGCGCCAGCAGCATCAATGGACAGGCCCAAGAGACCCAGTACTTC. This codes for CASSINGQAQETQYF.

The rearrangement uses TRBV11-2 and TRBJ1-1; 8 bases align to TRBD1. V gave up 5 bases and J gave up 10 bases; unmatched junction bases: 9. CDR1 is SGHAT and CDR2 is FQNNGV in the germline V gene. The CDR3 extends over 13 amino acids. The CDR3: CASSLLQGARAFF. The CDR3 nucleotides read TGTGCCAGCAGCCTATTGCAGGGGGCGCGAGCTTTCTTT.

V gene TRBV11-2 combines with J gene TRBJ2-6; 12 bases agree with TRBD2. This CDR3 comprises 18 residues. CDR1 and CDR2 from the germline V gene are SGHAT and FQNNGV. J was trimmed by 3 bases and V by 5 bases; bases with no gene match: 8. The CDR3 sequence is CASSKASGRAGGANVLTF. The CDR3 nucleotides read TGTGCCAGCAGCAAAGCTAGCGGGAGGGCCGGTGGGGCCAACGTCCTGACTTTC.

The chain uses TRBV19 and TRBJ1-1; 7 positions agree with TRBD1. The junction had 5 bases not matched to a gene; V was cut back by 4 bases and J by 6 bases. CDR1 is LNHDA, CDR2 SQIVND, per germline (reference sequence). There are 13 residues in the CDR3. The CDR3 DNA follows: TGTGCCAGTAGTAAACAGGGGTTTGCTGAAGCTTTCTTT. Protein: CASSKQGFAEAFF.

The CDR3 sequence is CASSYDRGGYGEQYF. The CDR3 region has the DNA TGTGCCAGCAGCTACGACAGGGGTGGCTATGGGGAGCAGTACTTC. The chain links TRBV6-6 to TRBJ2-7, with 8 bases fitting TRBD1. Germline CDR1 is MNHNY and CDR2 is SVGAGI (reference sequence). V lost 6 bases to trimming and J lost 7 bases; unmatched junction nucleotides: 14. The CDR3 consists of 15 residues.

The chain couples TRBV4-3 to TRBJ2-6, with 12 bases fitting TRBD1. The CDR3 length is 19 residues. The V and J ends lost 1 base and 3 bases, in that order; junction bases with no gene match: 7. Germline assignment: CDR1 LGHNA and CDR2 YSLEER. CDR3 residues: CASSQAWGQGAFGANVLTF. CDR3 DNA: TGCGCCAGCAGCCAAGCCTGGGGACAGGGGGCGTTTGGGGCCAACGTCCTGACTTTC.

The chain joins TRBV14 to TRBJ2-1, with D possibly TRBD1 on 5 matching bases. Per the germline V gene, CDR1 is SGHDN and CDR2 is FVKESK. The CDR3 extends over 16 amino acids. V was clipped by 1 base and J by 6 bases, with 16 bases between them. The DNA for the CDR3 is TGTGCCAGCAGCCAAGTACGCAGGGCGATTGGCAATGAGCAGTTCTTC. It translates to CASSQVRRAIGNEQFF.

This chain joins TRBV7-3 and TRBJ2-1; 8 bases map to TRBD2. This CDR3 is 18 amino acids long. Germline-derived CDR1 and CDR2 are SGHTA and FQGTGA. V dropped 5 bases and J dropped 3; count of bases not matched to a gene: 15. CDR3 sequence reads: CASSPTRRAGVLYNEQFF. The CDR3 DNA follows: TGTGCCAGCAGCCCTACCAGACGAGCGGGAGTTCTCTACAATGAGCAGTTCTTC.

DNA for the CDR3: TGTGCCAGCAGCCCCCGGGGTGGACACCCGAATTCACCCCTCCACTTT. Its translation is CASSPRGGHPNSPLHF. The chain employs TRBV5-6 and TRBJ1-6; D may be TRBD1 (5 bases). Trimming cost V 4 bases and J 7 bases, with 18 bases left between them. The CDR3 loop spans 16 amino acids. Germline values: CDR1 SGHDT, CDR2 YYEEEE.

The rearrangement uses TRBV11-2 and TRBJ2-1; 9 bases are shared with TRBD1. Germline V CDR1 and CDR2: SGHAT, FQNNGV. CDR3 length: 12 amino acids. The V gene end was trimmed by 5 bases and the J gene end by 9 bases; junction bases not matched to a gene: 2. CDR3 protein: CASSADRGEQFF. DNA for the CDR3: TGTGCCAGCAGCGCGGACAGGGGTGAGCAGTTCTTC.

The chain couples TRBV7-9 to TRBJ2-5; 9 positions agree with TRBD2. Trimming took 4 bases from V and 5 from J; bases not matched to a gene: 2. The CDR3 length is 13 residues. The germline V gene encodes CDR1 SEHNR and CDR2 FQNEAQ (reference sequence). CDR3 region: CASSSSGMETQYF. The CDR3 DNA reads TGTGCCAGCAGCTCTAGCGGGATGGAGACCCAGTACTTC. The full variable domain, with the rest looked up from reference TRBV7-9 and TRBJ2-5, is DTGVSQNPRHKITKRGQNVTFRCDPISEHNRLYWYRQTLGQGPEFLTYFQNEAQLEKSRLLSDRFSAERPKGSFSTLEIQRTEQGDSAMYLCASSSSGMETQYFGPGTRLLVL.

This sequence joins TRBV5-6 and TRBJ2-7, with TRBD2 matching over 10 bases. V shed 4 bases, J shed 2 bases, and the junction held 6 bases outside the gene matches. This CDR3 comprises 15 residues. Per germline, CDR1 SGHDT and CDR2 YYEEEE. The chain's CDR3 is CASSRPSGGPYEQYF. CDR3 in DNA: TGTGCCAGCAGCCGTCCTAGCGGGGGCCCCTACGAGCAGTACTTC.

The V call is TRBV4-1, the J call TRBJ1-2; 8 bases align to TRBD1. CDR3 size: 16 residues. V shed 4 bases and J 4 bases; nucleotides not matched to a gene: 11. CDR1 is MGHRA, CDR2 YSYEKL, per germline. Here the CDR3 reads CASSPQPTGAGYGYTF. The CDR3 DNA is TGCGCCAGCAGCCCTCAACCGACAGGGGCGGGCTATGGCTACACCTTC.

This chain joins TRBV2 and TRBJ1-2; D remains ambiguous. Germline CDR1 and CDR2: SNHLY and FYNNEI. Trimming removed 6 bases at V and 7 bases at J, with 18 bases between. CDR3 length: 14 residues. This CDR3 is CASRALSGPSGYTF. In DNA form, the CDR3 reads TGTGCCAGCAGAGCCCTGTCCGGCCCCAGTGGCTACACCTTC.

The chain has TRBV2 and TRBJ2-1; the D gene is possibly TRBD2 (7 bases). The V end lost 1 base, the J end lost 6 bases, and 13 bases lay between the germline ends. Germline CDR1 and CDR2: SNHLY and FYNNEI. This CDR3 has 15 residues. CDR3 amino acids: CASSEGRGGRNEQFF. The CDR3, as DNA: TGTGCCAGCAGTGAAGGGAGGGGGGGACGCAATGAGCAGTTCTTC.

V gene TRBV5-1 combines with J gene TRBJ2-3; D is perhaps TRBD1 (6 bases). CDR1 is SGHRS and CDR2 is YFSETQ in the germline V gene. This CDR3 region has 14 residues. The V end was cut by 10 bases, the J end by 0 bases, with 15 bases between. CDR3 in DNA: TGCGCCTCGGTGGCAGGGGCGAGCACAGATACGCAGTATTTT. Encoded protein: CASVAGASTDTQYF.

CDR3 region: CASSHNRNTEAFF. CDR3 sequence (DNA): TGTGCCAGCAGCCACAACAGGAACACTGAAGCTTTCTTT. The genes are TRBV14 and TRBJ1-1; D gene unclear. Trimming took 3 bases from V and 1 from J, leaving 6 bases between them. CDR1 is SGHDN and CDR2 is FVKESK in the germline V gene. The CDR3 totals 13 residues.

The CDR3 region is CASSFLRGGQETQYF. The CDR3 nucleotides read TGTGCCAGCAGCTTTCTCCGTGGCGGTCAAGAGACCCAGTACTTC. The chain carries TRBV11-2 and TRBJ2-5; D is unclear. V lost 3 bases, J lost 2 bases, and 13 bases lay in between. CDR3 length: 15 amino acids. CDR1 and CDR2 from the germline V gene are SGHAT and FQNNGV.

This chain links TRBV14 with TRBJ2-2; D remains ambiguous. The V end was cut by 0 bases, the J end by 7 bases, with 9 bases between. Germline CDR1 SGHDN, CDR2 FVKESK. The CDR3 extends over 14 amino acids. The CDR3 spells CASSQENGIGELFF. The CDR3 coding sequence is TGTGCCAGCAGCCAAGAAAATGGGATCGGGGAGCTGTTTTTT.

The chain couples TRBV6-1 to TRBJ1-2; 7 bases fit TRBD1. Germline values: CDR1 MNHNS, CDR2 SASEGT. This CDR3 spans 14 amino acids. Trimming took 5 bases from V and 5 from J; bases not matched to a gene: 8. The CDR3 loop reads CASSNRGILYGYTF. The CDR3 DNA reads TGTGCCAGCAGTAACAGGGGAATCCTTTATGGCTACACCTTC.

The rearrangement uses TRBV5-5 and TRBJ2-1; a weak D match, TRBD1 (6 bases). Germline V gene data show CDR1 as SGHKS and CDR2 as YYEKEE (reference sequence). CDR3 length: 11 residues. The germline V and J ends were trimmed by 0 bases and 15 bases, with 10 bases remaining between them. The CDR3 DNA follows: TGTGCCAGCAGCTTGGACAGGGATGGGTTCTTC. Translation: CASSLDRDGFF.

The chain employs TRBV7-2 and TRBJ1-5; D is uncertain. V lost 3 bases to trimming and J lost 2 bases, with 8 bases between them. The CDR3 is 14 amino acids. CDR1 and CDR2 from the germline V gene are SGHTA and FQGNSA. The CDR3 DNA is TGTGCCAGCAGCTTCGTGGGTGGCAATCAGCCCCAGCATTTT. Translated: CASSFVGGNQPQHF.

The chain carries TRBV18 and TRBJ2-7, with D possibly being TRBD2 (6 bases). The CDR3 extends over 16 amino acids. From germline, CDR1 is KGHSH and CDR2 LQKENI. The V gene lost 3 bases and the J gene lost 2 bases, with 17 bases spanning the gap. CDR3 DNA sequence: TGTGCCAGCTCACCTGCGGGCGGAGGACTAACCTACGAGCAGTACTTC. Amino acid sequence: CASSPAGGGLTYEQYF.

The chain recombines TRBV6-1 with TRBJ2-1; 14 bases are shared with TRBD2. V shed 4 bases, J shed 8 bases, and the junction held 4 bases outside the gene matches. Germline assignment: CDR1 MNHNS and CDR2 SASEGT. This CDR3 comprises 15 residues. Written as DNA, the CDR3 is TGTGCCAGCAGTGCCGGGACTAGCGGGAGTTATGAGCAGTTCTTC. As protein: CASSAGTSGSYEQFF.